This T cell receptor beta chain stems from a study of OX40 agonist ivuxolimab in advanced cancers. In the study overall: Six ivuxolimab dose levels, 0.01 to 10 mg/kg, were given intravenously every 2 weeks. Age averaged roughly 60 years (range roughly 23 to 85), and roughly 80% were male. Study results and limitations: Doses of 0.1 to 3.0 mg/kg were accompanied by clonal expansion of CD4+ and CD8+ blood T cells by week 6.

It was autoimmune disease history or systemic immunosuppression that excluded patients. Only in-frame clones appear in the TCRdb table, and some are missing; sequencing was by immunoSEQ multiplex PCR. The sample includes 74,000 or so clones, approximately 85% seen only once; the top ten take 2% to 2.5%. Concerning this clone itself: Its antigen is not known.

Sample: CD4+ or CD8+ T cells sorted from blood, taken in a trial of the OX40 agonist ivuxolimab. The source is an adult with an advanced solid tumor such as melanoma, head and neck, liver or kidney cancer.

DNA of the CDR3: TGCGCCAGCAGTCTCCAGGGAGATCAGCCCCAGCATTTT. Translating gives CASSLQGDQPQHF. This chain links TRBV10-1 with TRBJ1-5; the D gene is possibly TRBD1 (5 bases). The CDR3 is 13 amino acids. Trimming removed 5 bases from V and 5 bases from J, with 10 bases in between. Germline-derived CDR1 and CDR2 are WNHNN and SYGVQD (reference sequence).